Shown below are 24 T cell receptor beta chains from a single sample sequenced in a study of T cell responses to AZD1222 COVID-19 vaccine. The data were produced by immunoSEQ multiplex PCR, yet TCRdb's version contains in-frame clones alone and is incomplete. The sample records under 50,000 clones, about 88% being singletons. This specimen consisted of peripheral blood, obtained 28 days after the second dose of the MenACWY control vaccine. The receptors were sampled from an adult who received the MenACWY meningococcal vaccine as a control.

This chain uses TRBV18 with TRBJ1-5; tentative D call: TRBD1 (6 bases). The CDR3 loop spans 16 amino acids. Per the germline V gene, CDR1 is KGHSH and CDR2 is LQKENI. Trimming shortened V by 3 bases and J by 0 bases, and 12 bases separated the two germline ends. CDR3 residues: CASSPGHRYSNQPQHF. DNA of the CDR3: TGTGCCAGCTCACCGGGACACCGTTATAGCAATCAGCCCCAGCATTTT.

This rearrangement joins TRBV11-1 to TRBJ2-3, with 9 bases lining up with TRBD2. The J segment lost 2 bases and the V segment lost 5 bases, leaving 5 bases of the junction unmatched. From germline, CDR1 is SGHAT and CDR2 FQDESV (reference sequence). The CDR3 runs to 15 residues. The CDR3 sequence: CASSGPSGDTDTQYF. DNA for the CDR3: TGTGCCAGCAGCGGGCCTAGCGGGGACACAGATACGCAGTATTTT.

The V and J genes are TRBV28 and TRBJ2-5; D possibly matches TRBD1 or TRBD2 (5 bases each). V shed 3 bases and J shed 4 bases, with 9 bases lying between them. The CDR3 has 13 residues. Germline CDR1 is MDHEN and CDR2 is SYDVKM. This chain's CDR3 is CASSLRGRETQYF. CDR3 nucleotide sequence: TGTGCCAGCAGTTTGAGGGGCAGAGAGACCCAGTACTTC.

The rearrangement uses TRBV19 and TRBJ2-2; TRBD1 is a possible D gene (7 bases). Germline CDR1 is LNHDA and CDR2 is SQIVND (reference sequence). The CDR3 is 15 amino acids. With 7 bases removed from V and 5 bases from J, the gap between germline ends came to 17 bases. CDR3 region: CASTGGHGSTGELFF. The CDR3 DNA reads TGTGCCAGTACAGGGGGGCACGGTTCAACCGGGGAGCTGTTTTTT.

This clone was observed once. This chain links TRBV11-2 with TRBJ2-7, with D hard to call. Trimming removed 1 base at V and 4 bases at J, with 11 bases between. This CDR3 spans 14 amino acids. Germline CDR1 SGHAT, CDR2 FQNNGV. The CDR3 DNA is TGTGCCAGCAGCTTAGCTTCTACGGGTTACGAGCAGTACTTC. Residues: CASSLASTGYEQYF.

This clone was detected only a few times. The rearrangement joins TRBV28 to TRBJ1-2; weak D call: TRBD1 (5 bases). Germline V gene data show CDR1 as MDHEN and CDR2 as SYDVKM. V was trimmed by 6 bases and J by 9 bases, leaving 11 bases between them. The CDR3 is 11 amino acids. CDR3 residues: CASREGTSYTF. The CDR3 coding sequence is TGTGCCAGCAGAGAGGGGACGAGCTACACCTTC.

The chain uses TRBV28 and TRBJ2-3, with D perhaps TRBD2 (7 bases). The CDR3 covers 14 residues. Germline V lookup: CDR1 MDHEN, CDR2 SYDVKM. V shed 8 bases and J shed 3 bases, with 15 bases lying between them. This CDR3 is CASGGGAWTDTQYF. The CDR3, as DNA: TGTGCCAGCGGTGGGGGGGCTTGGACAGATACGCAGTATTTT.

The chain is built from TRBV2 and TRBJ2-7; no definite D call. The ends were cut back, 1 base at V and 9 bases at J, with 13 bases in the middle. Germline values: CDR1 SNHLY, CDR2 FYNNEI. This CDR3 is built from 13 residues. CDR3 loop: CASSEGFTGGQYF. The CDR3 DNA reads TGTGCCAGCAGTGAAGGTTTTACGGGCGGGCAGTACTTC.

The V and J genes are TRBV30 and TRBJ2-2, with TRBD2 as a possible D gene (6 bases). The germline V gene has CDR1 GTSNPN and CDR2 SVGIG (reference sequence). This CDR3 spans 14 amino acids. V lost 3 bases, J lost 3 bases, and 11 bases lay in between. This chain's CDR3 is CAWRSPGDTGELFF. The CDR3 nucleotides are TGTGCCTGGAGATCCCCGGGGGACACCGGGGAGCTGTTTTTT.

The V gene is TRBV7-9, the J gene TRBJ2-1; D is unresolved. Germline assignment: CDR1 SEHNR and CDR2 FQNEAQ (reference sequence). V was cut by 7 bases and J by 4 bases, with 14 bases left in between. This CDR3 has 14 residues. This CDR3 reads CASTGRNSYNEQFF. In DNA form, the CDR3 reads TGTGCCAGCACCGGGCGGAATTCTTACAATGAGCAGTTCTTC.

J is TRBJ2-1 and V is TRBV6-5, with D unclear. The V end lost 6 bases, the J end lost 15 bases, and 18 bases lay between the germline ends. The germline gives CDR1 MNHEY, CDR2 SVGAGI. CDR3 length: 12 residues. The CDR3 loop is CASRGQRGRPFF. CDR3 DNA sequence: TGTGCCAGCAGGGGTCAACGCGGACGCCCGTTCTTC.

This clone appeared a single time. The chain is built from TRBV4-2 and TRBJ2-7; D unclear. The germline V and J ends were trimmed by 1 base and 6 bases, with 22 bases remaining between them. Germline V gene data show CDR1 as LGHNA and CDR2 as YNFKEQ. The length of the CDR3 is 17 residues. The CDR3 DNA sequence: TGTGCCAGCAGCCAAGTCTCGTCAGGCTCAGTAGTTGGCGAGCAGTACTTC. Translated: CASSQVSSGSVVGEQYF.

V gene TRBV28 combines with J gene TRBJ1-5; D ambiguous. This CDR3 spans 15 amino acids. Germline CDR1 and CDR2: MDHEN and SYDVKM. V shed 2 bases and J shed 3 bases, with 11 bases lying between them. This CDR3 reads CASSLSPRLNQPQHF. Here the CDR3 DNA reads TGTGCCAGCAGTTTAAGTCCCAGGCTCAATCAGCCCCAGCATTTT.

The chain carries TRBV5-6 and TRBJ1-3; tentative D call: TRBD1 (5 bases). Germline assignment: CDR1 SGHDT and CDR2 YYEEEE. The CDR3 consists of 16 residues. Trimming left V 4 bases short and J 1 base short, with 15 bases between. The CDR3 region is CASSPGFRFSGNTIYF. The CDR3 DNA reads as TGTGCCAGCAGCCCAGGGTTTCGATTTTCTGGAAACACCATATATTTT.

The chain has TRBV10-3 and TRBJ2-1, with D hard to call. This CDR3 is 13 amino acids long. With 4 bases removed from V and 4 bases from J, the gap between germline ends came to 8 bases. CDR1 is ENHRY, CDR2 SYGVKD, per germline. As DNA, the CDR3 is TGTGCCATCAGTGTGGAGTCTTACAATGAGCAGTTCTTC. It codes for CAISVESYNEQFF.

The chain recombines TRBV7-3 with TRBJ2-2, with 8 bases aligning to TRBD1. CDR1 and CDR2 from the germline V gene are SGHTA and FQGTGA. J lost 0 bases, V lost 8 bases, and 2 bases had no gene match. The CDR3 is 14 residues long. In DNA, the CDR3 is TGTGCCAGCGCGGGACAGGCGAACACCGGGGAGCTGTTTTTT. This encodes CASAGQANTGELFF.

This clone was detected once. This chain joins TRBV27 and TRBJ2-1; 8 positions agree with TRBD1. After removal of 4 bases from V and 8 bases from J, the junction contained 4 bases not matched to a gene. The CDR3 is 13 residues long. Germline CDR1 reads MNHEY; CDR2 reads SMNVEV (reference sequence). The CDR3 nucleotides read TGTGCCAGCAGTTCGGTCAGGGGGCATGAGCAGTTCTTC. As protein: CASSSVRGHEQFF.

The rearrangement uses TRBV18 and TRBJ2-2; 8 bases are shared with TRBD2. Germline trimming cut 3 bases from V and 1 base from J; bases unmatched to any gene: 7. The CDR3 is made up of 17 amino acids. CDR1 is KGHSH, CDR2 LQKENI, per germline. DNA of the CDR3: TGTGCCAGCTCACCCCACGAACTAGCGGAGAACACCGGGGAGCTGTTTTTT. Translating gives CASSPHELAENTGELFF.

V usage is TRBV7-9 and J usage is TRBJ2-1, with no clear D. Trimming took off 1 base at V and 7 bases at J, with 5 bases between the two ends. The germline gives CDR1 SEHNR, CDR2 FQNEAQ (reference sequence). The CDR3 is 12 amino acids. The DNA for the CDR3 is TGTGCCAGCAGCTTAGTTGTGAATGAGCAGTTCTTC. Protein sequence: CASSLVVNEQFF. Drawing the rest from reference TRBV7-9 and TRBJ2-1, the complete variable domain is DTGVSQNPRHKITKRGQNVTFRCDPISEHNRLYWYRQTLGQGPEFLTYFQNEAQLEKSRLLSDRFSAERPKGSFSTLEIQRTEQGDSAMYLCASSLVVNEQFFGPGTRLTVL.

The rearrangement links TRBV28 to TRBJ2-1; TRBD2 matches 9 bases. V dropped 3 bases and J dropped 7; count of bases not matched to a gene: 10. Germline CDR1 reads MDHEN; CDR2 reads SYDVKM. The CDR3 totals 16 residues. The CDR3 DNA follows: TGTGCCAGCAGTTTCCACGGGGCTCTAGCGGGGAATGAGCAGTTCTTC. Translated: CASSFHGALAGNEQFF.

The rearrangement joins TRBV19 to TRBJ2-5; weak D call: TRBD2 (5 bases). Germline V gives CDR1 LNHDA, CDR2 SQIVND (reference sequence). The CDR3 is 13 residues long. The V end was cut by 4 bases, the J end by 4 bases, with 10 bases between. The CDR3, as DNA: TGTGCCAGTAGTACAGCCGGGATAGAGACCCAGTACTTC. Translation gives CASSTAGIETQYF.

This chain uses TRBV9 with TRBJ2-1; D remains unclear. The CDR3 is 15 residues long. Germline CDR1 SGDLS, CDR2 YYNGEE. V was trimmed by 8 bases and J by 0 bases, leaving 15 bases between them. CDR3 residues: CARPGLQSSYNEQFF. CDR3 sequence (DNA): TGTGCCAGACCGGGCTTGCAGAGCTCCTACAATGAGCAGTTCTTC.

The chain couples TRBV9 to TRBJ2-1, with TRBD1 identical over 7 bases. The CDR3 has 16 amino acids. V shed 0 bases and J 4 bases; nucleotides not matched to a gene: 7. The germline V gene has CDR1 SGDLS and CDR2 YYNGEE. CDR3 DNA: TGTGCCAGCAGCGTAGAGAAGGGGGCGAATTACAATGAGCAGTTCTTC. It encodes CASSVEKGANYNEQFF.

This chain's CDR3 is CASSLQGGTDTQYF. CDR3 bases: TGTGCCAGCAGTTTGCAAGGCGGCACAGATACGCAGTATTTT. J is TRBJ2-3 and V is TRBV27; D unresolved. CDR1 is MNHEY and CDR2 is SMNVEV in the germline V gene (reference sequence). Trimming cost V 3 bases and J 1 base, with 8 bases left between them. The CDR3 extends over 14 amino acids.